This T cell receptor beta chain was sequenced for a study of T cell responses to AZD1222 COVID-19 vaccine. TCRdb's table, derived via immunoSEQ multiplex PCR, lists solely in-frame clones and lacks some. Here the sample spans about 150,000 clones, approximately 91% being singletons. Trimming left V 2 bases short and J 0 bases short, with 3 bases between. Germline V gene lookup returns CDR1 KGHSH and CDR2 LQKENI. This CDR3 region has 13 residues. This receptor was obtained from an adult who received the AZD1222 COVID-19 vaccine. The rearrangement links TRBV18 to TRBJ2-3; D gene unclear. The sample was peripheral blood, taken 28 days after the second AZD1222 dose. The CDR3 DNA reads TGTGCCAGCTCACCAGCTAGCACAGATACGCAGTATTTT. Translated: CASSPASTDTQYF.